The sequence of this TCR beta chain was determined in a study of T cell responses to AZD1222 COVID-19 vaccine. Notes on the study in general: Repertoire collection took place solely once the T cell response had peaked.

As for this clone: Its target is not known.

CDR3 length: 13 residues. V was cut by 0 bases and J by 3 bases, with 2 bases left in between. The germline CDR1 and CDR2 sequences are ENHRY and SYGVKD. TCRdb keeps only in-frame clones here, not all; method: immunoSEQ multiplex PCR. The top ten clones hold around 8% of a sample with more than 75,000 clones, 75% to 95% of them seen once. The chain has TRBV10-3 and TRBJ1-4, with D hard to call. The sample consisted of peripheral blood, taken 28 days after the second AZD1222 dose. The sequence was collected from an adult who received the AZD1222 COVID-19 vaccine. The CDR3 nucleotides read TGTGCCATCAGTGAGTCGGCTAATGAAAAACTGTTTTTT. Translation: CAISESANEKLFF.